Detailed here is one T cell receptor (beta chain). The data were produced by immunoSEQ multiplex PCR, yet TCRdb's version contains in-frame clones alone and is incomplete. The data show 1.5 million to 2.5 million clones, about 95% seen once. The source of the sample is a study of shared clonotypes between healthy human individuals. CD45RO-negative CD8 cells positively selected for CCR7 made up the naive population, which excluded terminally differentiated effector memory CD45RA+ cells. The CDR3 length is 15 residues. The germline CDR1 and CDR2 sequences are SEHNR and FQNEAQ (reference sequence). V gave up 4 bases and J gave up 0 bases, with 13 bases separating them.

The chain recombines TRBV7-9 with TRBJ2-7, with a tentative D call TRBD1 (6 bases). The specimen sequenced was naive CD8+ T cells sorted from blood. This receptor was obtained from a young man in good health. The CDR3 spells CASSYMDSPSYEQYF. CDR3 sequence (DNA): TGTGCCAGCAGCTACATGGACAGCCCCTCCTACGAGCAGTACTTC.